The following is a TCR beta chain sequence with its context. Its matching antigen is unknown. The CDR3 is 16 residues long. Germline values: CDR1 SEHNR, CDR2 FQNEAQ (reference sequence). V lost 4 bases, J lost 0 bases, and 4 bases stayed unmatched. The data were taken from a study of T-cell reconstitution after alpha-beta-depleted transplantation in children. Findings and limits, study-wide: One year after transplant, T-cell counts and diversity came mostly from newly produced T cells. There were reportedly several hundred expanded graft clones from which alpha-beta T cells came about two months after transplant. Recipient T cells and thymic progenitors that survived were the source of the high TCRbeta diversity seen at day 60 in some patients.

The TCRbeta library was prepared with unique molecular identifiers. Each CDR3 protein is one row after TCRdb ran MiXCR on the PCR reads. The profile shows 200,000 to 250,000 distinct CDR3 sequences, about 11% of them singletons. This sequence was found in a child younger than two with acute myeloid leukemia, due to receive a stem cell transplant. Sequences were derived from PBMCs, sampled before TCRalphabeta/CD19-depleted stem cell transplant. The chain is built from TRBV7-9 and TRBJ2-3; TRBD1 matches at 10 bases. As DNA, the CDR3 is TGTGCCAGCAGCTGGAGGACAGGGGGAAGCACAGATACGCAGTATTTT. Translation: CASSWRTGGSTDTQYF.